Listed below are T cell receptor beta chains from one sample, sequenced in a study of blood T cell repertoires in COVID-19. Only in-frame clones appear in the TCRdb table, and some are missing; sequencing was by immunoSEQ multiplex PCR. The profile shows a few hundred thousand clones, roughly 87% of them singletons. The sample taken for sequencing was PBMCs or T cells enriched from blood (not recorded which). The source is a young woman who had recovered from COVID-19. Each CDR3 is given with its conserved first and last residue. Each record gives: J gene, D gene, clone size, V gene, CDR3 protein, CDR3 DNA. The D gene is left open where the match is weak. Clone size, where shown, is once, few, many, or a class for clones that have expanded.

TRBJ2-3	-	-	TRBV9	CASSVDTFSTDTQYF	TGTGCCAGCAGCGTAGACACGTTTAGCACAGATACGCAGTATTTT
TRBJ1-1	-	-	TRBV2	CASSRGERYKAFF	TGTGCCAGCAGTCGGGGGGAACGATATAAAGCTTTCTTT
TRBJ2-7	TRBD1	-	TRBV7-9	CASSPKRDRGVHEQYF	TGTGCCAGCAGCCCGAAGCGGGACAGGGGTGTCCACGAGCAGTACTTC
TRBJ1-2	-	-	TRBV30	CASSYYGYTF	TGTGCCTCCAGTTACTATGGCTACACCTTC
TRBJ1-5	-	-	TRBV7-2	CASSLAGGNQPQHF	TGTGCCAGCAGCTTAGCCGGGGGTAATCAGCCCCAGCATTTT
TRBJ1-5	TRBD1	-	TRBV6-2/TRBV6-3	CASSKILPDRVNQPQHF	TGTGCCAGCAGTAAAATCCTCCCCGACAGGGTCAATCAGCCCCAGCATTTT
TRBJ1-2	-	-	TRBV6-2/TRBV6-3	CASSSDGGLGYTF	TGTGCCAGCAGTTCCGACGGCGGTTTAGGCTACACCTTC
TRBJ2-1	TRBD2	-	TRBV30	CAWSVLAGPASQQFF	TGTGCCTGGAGTGTACTAGCGGGGCCCGCCAGCCAGCAGTTCTTC
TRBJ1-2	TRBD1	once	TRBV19	CASSLRDSNYGYTF	TGTGCCAGTTCTCTTCGGGACAGTAACTATGGCTACACCTTC
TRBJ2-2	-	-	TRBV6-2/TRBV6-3	CASSREQNWGQPYTGELFF	TGTGCCAGCAGTCGGGAACAAAACTGGGGGCAGCCCTACACCGGGGAGCTGTTTTTT
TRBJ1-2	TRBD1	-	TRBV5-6	CASSLVTGGYYGYTF	TGTGCCAGCAGCTTGGTTACAGGGGGCTACTATGGCTACACCTTC
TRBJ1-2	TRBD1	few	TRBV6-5	CASITRDRANYGYTF	TGTGCCAGCATCACCCGGGACAGGGCCAACTATGGCTACACCTTC
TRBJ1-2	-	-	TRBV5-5	CASSFEPGQGLGGYTF	TGTGCCAGCTCCTTTGAACCAGGTCAAGGACTGGGGGGCTACACCTTC
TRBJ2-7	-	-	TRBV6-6	CASSTPGGYEQYF	TGTGCCAGCAGTACCCCCGGCGGCTACGAGCAGTACTTC
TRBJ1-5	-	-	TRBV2	CASSEWGDQPQHF	TGTGCCAGCAGTGAATGGGGGGATCAGCCCCAGCATTTT
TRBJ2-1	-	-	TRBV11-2	CASSLDRKVGGYEQFF	TGTGCCAGCAGCTTAGATCGAAAGGTCGGGGGATATGAGCAGTTCTTC
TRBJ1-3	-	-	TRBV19	CASSIGGTIYF	TGTGCCAGTAGTATCGGTGGCACCATATATTTT
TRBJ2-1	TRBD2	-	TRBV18	CASSPPTSGDSYNEQFF	TGTGCCAGCTCACCACCGACTAGCGGAGACTCCTACAATGAGCAGTTCTTC
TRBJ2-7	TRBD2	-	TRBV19	CASSMGKVGRGPYEQYF	TGTGCCAGTAGTATGGGGAAGGTCGGGAGGGGCCCCTACGAGCAGTACTTC
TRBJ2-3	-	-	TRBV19	CASSTMGDTDTQYF	TGTGCCAGTAGTACCATGGGCGACACAGATACGCAGTATTTT
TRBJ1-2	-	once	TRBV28	CASIRRGARGYTF	TGTGCCAGCATCCGGCGGGGGGCAAGGGGCTACACCTTC
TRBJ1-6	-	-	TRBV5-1	CASSLVEGNSPLHF	TGCGCCAGCAGCTTGGTGGAGGGGAATTCACCCCTCCACTTT
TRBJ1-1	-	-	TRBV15	CATSGTWGAEAFF	TGTGCCACCAGCGGAACGTGGGGAGCTGAAGCTTTCTTT
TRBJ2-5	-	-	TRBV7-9	CASSLVGRVETQYF	TGTGCCAGCAGCTTAGTTGGCAGGGTAGAGACCCAGTACTTC
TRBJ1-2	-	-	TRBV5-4	CASSFRQGRDGYTF	TGTGCCAGCAGCTTTCGGCAGGGTCGAGATGGCTACACCTTC
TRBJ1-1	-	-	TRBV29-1	CSVRQGITEAFF	TGCAGCGTTCGCCAGGGGATCACTGAAGCTTTCTTT
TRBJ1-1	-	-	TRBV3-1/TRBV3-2	CASSRQGMDTEAFF	TGTGCCAGCAGCCGCCAGGGAATGGACACTGAAGCTTTCTTT
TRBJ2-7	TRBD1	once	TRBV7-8	CASKPGQVNYEQYF	TGTGCCAGCAAACCGGGACAGGTGAACTACGAGCAGTACTTC
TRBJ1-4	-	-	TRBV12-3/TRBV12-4	CASSFSGEKLFF	TGTGCCAGCAGTTTTTCGGGAGAAAAACTGTTTTTT
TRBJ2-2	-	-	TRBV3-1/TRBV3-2	CASSQQGYTGELFF	TGTGCCAGCAGCCAACAGGGGTACACCGGGGAGCTGTTTTTT
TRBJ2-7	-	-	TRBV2	CASNPDRTGDYEQYF	TGTGCCAGCAACCCGGACCGCACGGGGGACTACGAGCAGTACTTC
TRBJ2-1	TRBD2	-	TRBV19	CASTRGTSGWSSYNEQFF	TGTGCCAGTACGAGGGGGACTAGCGGCTGGAGCTCCTACAATGAGCAGTTCTTC
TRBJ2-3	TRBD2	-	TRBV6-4	CASRGRGSTDTQYF	TGTGCCAGCAGAGGGAGGGGTAGCACAGATACGCAGTATTTT
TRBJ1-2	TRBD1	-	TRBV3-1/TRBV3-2	CASSPGQQGYGYTF	TGTGCCAGCAGTCCGGGACAGCAAGGATATGGCTACACCTTC
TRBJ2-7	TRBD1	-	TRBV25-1	CASSGRQGPTYEQYF	TGTGCCAGCAGTGGGAGACAGGGGCCCACCTACGAGCAGTACTTC
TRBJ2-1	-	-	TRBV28	CALIGRGRDNEQFF	TGTGCCCTGATAGGGAGGGGGAGGGACAATGAGCAGTTCTTC
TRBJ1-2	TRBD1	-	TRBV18	CASSPPGDRRPYGYTF	TGTGCCAGCTCACCACCGGGGGACAGACGACCCTATGGCTACACCTTC